A selection of T cell receptor beta chains follows, all from one sample in a study of control samples from healthy donors and cancer patients. Using immunoSEQ multiplex PCR, the repertoire was profiled, and TCRdb retains in-frame clones only, with some absent. The table has roughly 450,000 clones, approximately 90% seen once. The sample taken for sequencing was PBMCs. The source of these receptors is a middle-aged man with head and neck cancer. CDR3s include the opening cysteine and the closing phenylalanine or tryptophan. A D gene is named only where the DNA matches it firmly. Clone size is stated in some rows and not others, as once, few, many or a class when expanded.

TGTGCCAGCAGCGTAAGGCGCAGGGCCCCTAGCAATGAGCAGTTCTTC	CASSVRRRAPSNEQFF	TRBV9	TRBJ2-1	NA	NA
TGCGCCAGCAGCTTGAACACCGGGGAGCTGTTTTTT	CASSLNTGELFF	TRBV5-1	TRBJ2-2	NA	NA
TGTGCCAGCAGCCCCTTCCAGGGGGGGAATGGCTACACCTTC	CASSPFQGGNGYTF	TRBV7-8	TRBJ1-2	TRBD1	NA
TGCGCCAGCAGCTTTGGGCCCCAGTACGAGCAGTACTTC	CASSFGPQYEQYF	TRBV5-1	TRBJ2-7	NA	NA
TGTGCCAGCAGCCCAGGGGTCCGACAGTTCATGAACACTGAAGCTTTCTTT	CASSPGVRQFMNTEAFF	TRBV3-1/TRBV3-2	TRBJ1-1	NA	NA
TGTGCCAGCAGCTTCGACAGGGGCTACAATGAGCAGTTCTTC	CASSFDRGYNEQFF	TRBV11-3	TRBJ2-1	TRBD1	NA
TGTGCCAGCAGCGTAGACCCCCGCAATCAGCCCCAGCATTTT	CASSVDPRNQPQHF	TRBV7-2	TRBJ1-5	NA	NA
TGCGCCAGCAGCTTGAACACAGGGAGAACAGATACGCAGTATTTT	CASSLNTGRTDTQYF	TRBV5-1	TRBJ2-3	NA	NA
TGTGCCAGCAGCCGAACTGAAGCTTTCTTT	CASSRTEAFF	TRBV3-1/TRBV3-2	TRBJ1-1	NA	NA
TGCGCCAGCAGACCCGAAGGGATAGCGGGGAGATACAATGAGCAGTTCTTC	CASRPEGIAGRYNEQFF	TRBV5-1	TRBJ2-1	TRBD2	NA
TGCGCCAGCAGCCAAGATCCTTCCGGGTCCCCATACGAGCAGTACTTC	CASSQDPSGSPYEQYF	TRBV4-1	TRBJ2-7	NA	NA
TGTGCCAGTAGTATCGGGCAGAGCTTAGCGAAACAAGAGACCCAGTACTTC	CASSIGQSLAKQETQYF	TRBV19	TRBJ2-5	NA	NA
TGTGCCAGCAGCTCATCTCTAGCGGCTGCGCAGTTCTTC	CASSSSLAAAQFF	TRBV7-3	TRBJ2-1	TRBD2	NA
TGTGCCAGCAGTTTATGGGGGGGACAGGGTTTAGGAACTGAAGCTTTCTTT	CASSLWGGQGLGTEAFF	TRBV28	TRBJ1-1	TRBD1	NA
TGTGCCAGCAGTTTACTTCGACTAGCGGGGGGGTACAATGAGCAGTTCTTC	CASSLLRLAGGYNEQFF	TRBV27	TRBJ2-1	TRBD2	NA
TGTGCCAGCAGTGAAGTCGGGCCCTCTGGGGCCAACGTCCTGACTTTC	CASSEVGPSGANVLTF	TRBV6-1	TRBJ2-6	NA	NA
TGTGCCAGCAGCCCCGAATTATACGAGCAGTACTTC	CASSPELYEQYF	TRBV5-5	TRBJ2-7	NA	once
TGTGCCAGCAGTGATCCGGACAGCGACAACACAGATACGCAGTATTTT	CASSDPDSDNTDTQYF	TRBV25-1	TRBJ2-3	NA	NA
TGTGCCTGGAGCCAGGACAGGGGTGTCTTTCACTACACTGAAGCTTTCTTT	CAWSQDRGVFHYTEAFF	TRBV30	TRBJ1-1	TRBD1	once
TGTGCCAGCAGCTTTGGCCACGCGGGAGATACGCAGTATTTT	CASSFGHAGDTQYF	TRBV5-4	TRBJ2-3	NA	NA
TGTGCCAGCAGCCGAATAAGGCAGGGTGGCAATGAGCAGTTCTTC	CASSRIRQGGNEQFF	TRBV28	TRBJ2-1	NA	NA
TGTGCCAGCAGTCATCCCCTACGACGGGTGTACAATGAGCAGTTCTTC	CASSHPLRRVYNEQFF	TRBV28	TRBJ2-1	NA	NA
TGTGCCAGTAGTGCGCTCCAGGGGGCGCGGGAGACCCAGTACTTC	CASSALQGARETQYF	TRBV19	TRBJ2-5	TRBD1	NA
TGTGCCAGCAGTCCTACAGGGGGCACAGATACGCAGTATTTT	CASSPTGGTDTQYF	TRBV11-3	TRBJ2-3	TRBD1	NA
TGTGCCATCAGTGAGCCAGGGGGAAACACCATATATTTT	CAISEPGGNTIYF	TRBV10-3	TRBJ1-3	NA	NA
TGTGCCAGCAGTCTCACATCCCTGTATTCACCCCTCCACTTT	CASSLTSLYSPLHF	TRBV28	TRBJ1-6	NA	NA
TGTGCCAGCAGCGTCCGGACCGGTCCAGATACGCAGTATTTT	CASSVRTGPDTQYF	TRBV7-2	TRBJ2-3	NA	NA
TGCGCCAGCAGCACCACAGCGGGACAGACCTACGAGCAGTACTTC	CASSTTAGQTYEQYF	TRBV5-1	TRBJ2-7	NA	NA
TGTGCCAGCAGGATAGGGGGCTCTGGAAACACCATATATTTT	CASRIGGSGNTIYF	TRBV13	TRBJ1-3	NA	NA
TGTGCCAGCAGCTCCCGACAGGCAGTGAACGAGCAGTACTTC	CASSSRQAVNEQYF	TRBV7-2	TRBJ2-7	NA	NA
TGTGCCAGTCGACTAGCCCAAAGAGGGGGGCAGTACTTC	CASRLAQRGGQYF	TRBV28	TRBJ2-7	NA	NA
TGTGCCAGTAGTATAGGACCCTTGAACACTGAAGCTTTCTTT	CASSIGPLNTEAFF	TRBV19	TRBJ1-1	NA	NA
TGTGCCATCAGTGATAAGGACAGGGGTGGACATGAGCAGTTCTTC	CAISDKDRGGHEQFF	TRBV10-3	TRBJ2-1	TRBD1	NA
TGTGCCAGCAGTGCAATGTCCCGGGGGGGGTCCAATGAGCAGTTCTTC	CASSAMSRGGSNEQFF	TRBV25-1	TRBJ2-1	TRBD2	NA